This T cell receptor beta chain appears in the sequencing data of a study of CD8 T cells in ankylosing spondylitis. Whole-study results and caveats: Certain motif variants had earlier appeared in reactive arthritis synovial fluid and blood. In peripheral blood, disease-linked CD8+ clones occurred at relatively low frequencies. Fewer than 10 highly homologous variants formed a TCR beta motif that appeared characteristic of ankylosing spondylitis blood.

This clonotype occurred many times. Its antigen is currently unknown. Germline V lookup: CDR1 SGHVS, CDR2 FQNEAQ. The germline V and J ends were trimmed by 2 bases and 4 bases, with 17 bases remaining between them. The CDR3 totals 16 residues. 5'-RACE, quantitative and with molecular barcodes, yielded the TCR beta libraries. Via MiXCR, TCRdb re-called the 5' RACE reads, giving one row per CDR3 protein. The sample yields some 250,000 distinct CDR3 sequences, around 7.8% seen once. V usage is TRBV7-8 and J usage is TRBJ1-2, with D unclear. Material: blood, either unsorted or a sorted T cell fraction (not recorded which). The clonotype originates from a male donor with ankylosing spondylitis or in good health (not recorded which). CDR3 protein: CASSLMKGFPPYGYTF. The CDR3, as DNA: TGTGCCAGCAGCTTAATGAAAGGCTTCCCTCCCTATGGCTACACCTTC.